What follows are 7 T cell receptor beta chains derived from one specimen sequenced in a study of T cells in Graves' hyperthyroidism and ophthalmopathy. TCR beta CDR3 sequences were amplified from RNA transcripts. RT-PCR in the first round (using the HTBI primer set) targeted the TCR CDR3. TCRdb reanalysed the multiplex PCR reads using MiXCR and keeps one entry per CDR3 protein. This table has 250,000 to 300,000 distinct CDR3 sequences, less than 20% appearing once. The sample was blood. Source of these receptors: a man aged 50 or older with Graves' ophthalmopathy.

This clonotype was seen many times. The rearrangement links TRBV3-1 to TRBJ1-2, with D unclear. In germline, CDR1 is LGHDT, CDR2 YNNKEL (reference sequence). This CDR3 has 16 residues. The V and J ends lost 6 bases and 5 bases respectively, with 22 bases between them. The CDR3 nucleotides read TGTGCCAGCAGTCGAGCCCAAGGACCCATCACTTATGGCTACACCTTC. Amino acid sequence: CASSRAQGPITYGYTF.

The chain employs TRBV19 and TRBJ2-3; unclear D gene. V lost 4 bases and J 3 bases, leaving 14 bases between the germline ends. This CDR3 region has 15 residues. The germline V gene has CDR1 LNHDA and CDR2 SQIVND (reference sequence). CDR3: CASSKGGSQTDTQYF. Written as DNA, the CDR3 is TGTGCCAGTAGTAAAGGTGGCAGCCAGACAGATACGCAGTATTTT.

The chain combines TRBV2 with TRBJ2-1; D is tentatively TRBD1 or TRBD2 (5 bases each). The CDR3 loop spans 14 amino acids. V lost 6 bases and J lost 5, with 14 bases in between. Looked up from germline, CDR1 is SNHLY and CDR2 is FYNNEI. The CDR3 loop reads CASSRGDPHNEQFF. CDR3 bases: TGTGCCAGCAGCCGAGGGGACCCGCACAATGAGCAGTTCTTC.

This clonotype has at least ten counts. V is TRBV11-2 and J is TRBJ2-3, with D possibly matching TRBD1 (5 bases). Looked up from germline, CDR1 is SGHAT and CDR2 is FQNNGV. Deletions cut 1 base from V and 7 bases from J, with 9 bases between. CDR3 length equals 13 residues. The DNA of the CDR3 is TGTGCCAGCAGCTTAGGAAGGGGTCATACGCAGTATTTT. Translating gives CASSLGRGHTQYF.

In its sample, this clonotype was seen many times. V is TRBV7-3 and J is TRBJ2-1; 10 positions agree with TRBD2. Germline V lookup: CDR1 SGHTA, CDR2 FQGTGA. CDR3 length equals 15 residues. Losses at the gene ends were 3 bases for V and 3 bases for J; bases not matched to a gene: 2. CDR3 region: CASSLGTSVYNEQFF. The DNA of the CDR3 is TGTGCCAGCAGCTTGGGGACTAGCGTCTACAATGAGCAGTTCTTC.

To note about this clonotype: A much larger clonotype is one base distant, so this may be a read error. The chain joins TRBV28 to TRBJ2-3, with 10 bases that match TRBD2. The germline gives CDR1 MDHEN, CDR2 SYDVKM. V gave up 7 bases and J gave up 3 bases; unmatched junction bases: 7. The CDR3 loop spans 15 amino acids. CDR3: CASNSYSGRTDTQYF. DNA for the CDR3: TGTGCCAGCAATTCCTATAGCGGGAGGACAGATACGCAGTATTTT.

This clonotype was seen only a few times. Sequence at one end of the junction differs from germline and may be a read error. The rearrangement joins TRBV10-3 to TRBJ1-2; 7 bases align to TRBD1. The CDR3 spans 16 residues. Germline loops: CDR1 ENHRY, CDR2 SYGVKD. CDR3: CAISEGTGVESYGCTF. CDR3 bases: TGTGCCATCAGCGAGGGAACAGGGGTCGAGAGCTATGGCTGCACCTTC.